This T cell receptor (beta chain) was profiled in a study of shared clonotypes between healthy human individuals. General observations from the study: Some clonotypes were shared by all four sorted-subset donors, while others were not shared. The non-shared ones had lower generation probabilities than the shared ones. For naive CD4 cells, roughly 5% of clonotypes were shared across a handful of donors.

This table comes from immunoSEQ multiplex PCR, and its TCRdb copy is limited to in-frame clones, with some not included. The sample has nearly 2 million clones, less than 95% seen once; the top ten hold 1.2%. Comments on this clone: The antigen is not known. Other DNA sequences in the sample encode the same CDR3.

V lost 5 bases and J 1 base, leaving 11 bases between the germline ends. Germline CDR1 is MDHEN and CDR2 is SYDVKM. This CDR3 is built from 14 residues. The naive CD8 fraction comprised CD45RO-negative cells positively selected for CCR7 and excluded terminally differentiated effector memory CD45RA+ cells. Sequencing was carried out using naive CD8+ T cells sorted from blood. The receptor was derived from a man younger than 35 in good health. This chain connects TRBV28 to TRBJ1-1; D unclear. CDR3: CASSPRGGNTEAFF. CDR3 coding DNA: TGTGCCAGCAGTCCACGAGGTGGGAACACTGAAGCTTTCTTT.